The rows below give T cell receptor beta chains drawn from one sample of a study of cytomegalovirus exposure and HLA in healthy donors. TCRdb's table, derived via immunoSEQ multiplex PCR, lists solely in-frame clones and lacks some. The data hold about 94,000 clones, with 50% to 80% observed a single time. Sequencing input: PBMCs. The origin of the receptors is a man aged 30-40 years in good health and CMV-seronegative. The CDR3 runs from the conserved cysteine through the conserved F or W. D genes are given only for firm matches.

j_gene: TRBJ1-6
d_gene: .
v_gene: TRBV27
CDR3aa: CASSLPGYNSPLHF

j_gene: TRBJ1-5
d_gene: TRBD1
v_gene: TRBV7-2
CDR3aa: CASSLRTGANQPQHF

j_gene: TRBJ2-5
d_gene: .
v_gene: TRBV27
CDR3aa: CASSLSIVGSEQYF

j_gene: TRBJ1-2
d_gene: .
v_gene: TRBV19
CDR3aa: CASSRGQFYGYTF

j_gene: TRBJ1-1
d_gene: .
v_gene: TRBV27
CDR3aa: CASSSSWRGTEAFF

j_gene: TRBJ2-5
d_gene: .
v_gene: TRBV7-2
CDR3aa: CASSREGLTTETQYF

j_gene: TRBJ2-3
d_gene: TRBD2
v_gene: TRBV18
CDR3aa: CASSPPERTSGTDTQYF

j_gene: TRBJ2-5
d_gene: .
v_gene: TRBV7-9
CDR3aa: CASEGEGETQYF

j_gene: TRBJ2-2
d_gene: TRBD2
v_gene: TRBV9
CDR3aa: CASSVLAGGPELFF

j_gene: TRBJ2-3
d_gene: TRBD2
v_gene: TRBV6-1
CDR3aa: CASSGLAGVADTQYF

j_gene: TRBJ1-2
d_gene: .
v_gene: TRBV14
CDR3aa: CASSPTGVYGYTF

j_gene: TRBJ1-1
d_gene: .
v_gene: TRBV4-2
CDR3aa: CASSQLSGLIF

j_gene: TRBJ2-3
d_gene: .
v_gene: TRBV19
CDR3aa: CASSIPNTDTQYF

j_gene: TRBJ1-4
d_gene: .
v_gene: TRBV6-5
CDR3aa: CASRSLATNEKLFF

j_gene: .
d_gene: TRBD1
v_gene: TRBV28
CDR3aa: CASSGGQGPYEQYF

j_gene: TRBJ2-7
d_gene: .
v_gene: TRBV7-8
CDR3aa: CASSLAETYEQYF

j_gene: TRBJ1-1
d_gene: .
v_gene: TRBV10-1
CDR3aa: CASSETGTLQEAFF

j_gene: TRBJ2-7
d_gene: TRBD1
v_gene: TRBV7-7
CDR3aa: CASSPDRGQEQYF

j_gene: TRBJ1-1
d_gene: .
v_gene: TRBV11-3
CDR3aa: CASSLQTNTEAFF

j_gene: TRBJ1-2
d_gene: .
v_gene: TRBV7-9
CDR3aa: CASSYGPGPGYGYTF

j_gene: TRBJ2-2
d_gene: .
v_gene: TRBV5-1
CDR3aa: CASSLDIRGTGELFF